There are a few counts of the clone carrying this TCR beta chain. This sample is drawn from a study of blood T cell repertoires in COVID-19. Study summary: Researchers got acute and convalescent COVID-19 samples from the United States, Italy and Spain. T cells, B-cell-depleted T cells, or PBMCs provided the cDNA or gDNA that served as material.

Methods used by the authors: Cell counts per sample came from amplifying reference gene primers. TCRdb's table, derived via immunoSEQ multiplex PCR, lists solely in-frame clones and lacks some. V, J and clone size derive from that table, while D and trimming were established from the DNA sequence. The table has 140,000 to 150,000 clones, around 80% seen once. Self-reported history from a screening survey and questionnaire set each donor's cohort. What was sequenced was PBMCs or T cells enriched from blood (not recorded which). This TCR derives from a woman between 45 and 65 years old who had recovered from COVID-19.

CDR3 amino acids: CASSSPTGPTEAFF. The CDR3 DNA is TGTGCCAGCAGTTCTCCAACAGGGCCCACTGAAGCTTTCTTT. The chain couples TRBV6-5 to TRBJ1-1; a weak D match, TRBD1 (6 bases). The CDR3 is 14 residues long. Trimming left V 4 bases short and J 4 bases short, with 13 bases between. Germline-derived CDR1 and CDR2 are MNHEY and SVGAGI.